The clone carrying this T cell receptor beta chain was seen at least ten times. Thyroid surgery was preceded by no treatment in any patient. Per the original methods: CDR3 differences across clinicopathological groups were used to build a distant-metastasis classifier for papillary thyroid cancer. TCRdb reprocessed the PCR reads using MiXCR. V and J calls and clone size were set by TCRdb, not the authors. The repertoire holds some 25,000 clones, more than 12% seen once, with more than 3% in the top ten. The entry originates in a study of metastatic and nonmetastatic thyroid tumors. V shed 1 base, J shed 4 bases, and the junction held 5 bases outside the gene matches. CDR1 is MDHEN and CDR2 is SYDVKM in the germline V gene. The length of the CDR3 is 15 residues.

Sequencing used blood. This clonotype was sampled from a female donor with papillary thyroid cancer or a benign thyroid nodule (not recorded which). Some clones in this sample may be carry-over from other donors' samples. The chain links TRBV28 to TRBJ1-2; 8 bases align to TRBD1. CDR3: CASSLSRTGSYGYTF. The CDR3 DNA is TGTGCCAGCAGTTTATCTCGGACAGGGAGCTATGGCTACACCTTC.